This T cell receptor beta chain stems from a study of T cells after yellow fever vaccination. Notes on the study in general: A small share of clonotypes appeared in both CD4 and CD8 compartments.

V was clipped by 3 bases and J by 0 bases; unmatched bases: 5. The CDR3 covers 16 residues. Germline CDR1 and CDR2: ENHRY and SYGVKD. TCR cDNA, made by 5'RACE template switching, carried an added universal primer site and UMIs. From the 5' RACE reads, TCRdb called clonotypes with MiXCR, one entry per CDR3 protein. The sample comprises about 160,000 distinct CDR3 sequences, 5.5% to 7.5% of which are singletons, and about 2.5% rests with the top ten. This clonotype was found many times. Antigen unknown. The chain employs TRBV10-3 and TRBJ2-3; 8 bases are shared with TRBD1. The TCR comes from a man younger than 30 who received the YFV17D yellow fever vaccine. The sequenced sample was CD4+ T cells sorted from PBMCs, obtained 5 days after the first yellow fever vaccination. The CDR3 sequence is CAISEGNRGSTDTQYF. The CDR3 DNA reads TGTGCCATCAGTGAAGGGAACAGGGGGAGCACAGATACGCAGTATTTT.